This TCR delta chain originates from a study of delta chain sequences of gamma delta T cells (dated by TCRdb to about 2017). The junction shows trimming of 1 base on V and 3 bases on J, and the gene matches do not reach 11 bases of it. The CDR3 goes from the cysteine to the phenylalanine over 18 residues. Solely the CDR3 DNA is kept, with 54 bases framed from the first base. In the germline V gene, CDR1 corresponds to GEAIGNYY and CDR2 to EKD. The library was generated by 5' RACE. The reads were generated on an Illumina MiSeq. Clone calls in TCRdb were regenerated from the public reads with CATT, after which identical DNA sequences shared one row. The sample table contains roughly 700 delta-chain clones; only one count was recorded for about 38% of them. The ten largest clones take up around half of the sample. Judged by its sample share, this clone qualifies as large (0.1 to 1%). Its target antigen remains unknown. Within one base of it there is no much larger clone, and no base qualities were kept. Distinct nucleotide sequences in the sample also encode this CDR3.

The origin of this receptor is a human donor in good health. Source material: either unsorted cells or a sorted T cell fraction (not recorded which). The chain is encoded by TRDV2 joined to TRDJ1, with 12 middle bases fitting TRDD3. The CDR3 protein sequence reads: CACDTMGLGDTLPDKLIF. The nucleotide sequence reads as follows: TGTGCCTGTGACACAATGGGTCTGGGGGATACGCTACCCGATAAACTCATCTTT.